This T cell receptor beta chain originates from a study of T cells after yellow fever vaccination. The study, taken as a whole, reports: Overlap between CD4 and CD8 compartments was detected for a small share of clonotypes.

This clonotype showed up just a few times. Its target is unknown. 5'RACE template switching generated TCR cDNA, adding a universal primer site and UMIs. TCRdb reanalysed the 5' RACE reads using MiXCR and keeps one entry per CDR3 protein. This sample carries about 240,000 distinct CDR3 sequences, less than 8.5% of them seen once, and the ten largest clones take more than 0.8%. Trimming stripped 2 bases from V and 0 bases from J, with 16 bases between. Germline CDR1 KGHDR, CDR2 SFDVKD. The CDR3 is made up of 18 amino acids. This TCR was sampled from a man younger than 40 who received the YFV17D yellow fever vaccine. J is TRBJ2-1 and V is TRBV24-1; TRBD2 is a possible D gene (6 bases). This specimen was CD4+ T cells sorted from PBMCs, taken 15 days after the yellow fever booster vaccination. Here the CDR3 DNA reads TGTGCCACCAGTGATTCTCGGCGGGGACGGGCCTCCTACAATGAGCAGTTCTTC. This translates into CATSDSRRGRASYNEQFF.